The T cell receptor beta chain under discussion was sequenced for a study of blood T cell repertoires in COVID-19. Per germline, CDR1 MDHEN and CDR2 SYDVKM. The V end was cut by 2 bases, the J end by 5 bases, with 12 bases between. The CDR3 is 14 residues long. Per the authors' pipeline: How many nucleated cells were present was estimated from reference gene primer amplification. Some clones are missing from TCRdb's copy, which holds only in-frame ones; the method was immunoSEQ multiplex PCR. D and trimming come from the DNA, and the V and J calls and clone size come from that table. The sample lists about 340,000 clones; 92% were seen once. Each recovered donor of Cohort 3 presented with two negative PCRs, clearance, or symptom resolution.

The clonotype comes from a woman in her 30s who had recovered from COVID-19. Sequencing was done on a sample of PBMCs or T cells enriched from blood (not recorded which). The chain employs TRBV28 and TRBJ2-5; D not resolved. The CDR3, as DNA: TGTGCCAGCAGTTTAAAGTTTAAGCCGGAGACCCAGTACTTC. Protein: CASSLKFKPETQYF.